Only a few counts were recorded for the clone carrying this TCR beta chain. The V gene lost 5 bases and the J gene lost 1 base, with 12 bases spanning the gap. CDR1 and CDR2 from the germline V gene are MDHEN and SYDVKM. The CDR3 has 15 residues. Authors' analysis steps: Reference gene primers were amplified, and this amplification served to estimate nucleated cell counts. The protocol was immunoSEQ multiplex PCR, while the TCRdb copy is restricted to in-frame clones and leaves out a portion. The D gene and trimming were derived from the DNA, and the V and J assignments and clone size from that table. The table includes nearly 200,000 clones, around 85% detected once. The data are from a study of blood T cell repertoires in COVID-19. Study information: From the United States, Italy and Spain came samples of acute and convalescent COVID-19. Sample material is recorded as cDNA or gDNA derived from T cells, B-cell-depleted T cells, or PBMCs.

While infection was still active, Seattle patients were enrolled and then followed longitudinally. The sequence derives from a man aged 55 to 69 with COVID-19, enrolled during active disease. The chain carries TRBV28 and TRBJ1-3; tentative D call: TRBD1 (5 bases). The sample taken for sequencing was peripheral blood. The CDR3 DNA reads TGTGCCAGCAGTCGTAGACAGTTGTCTGGAAACACCATATATTTT. This encodes CASSRRQLSGNTIYF.